This TCR beta chain was found in a study of vaccination effects on CD4 cells after COVID-19. Profiled with immunoSEQ multiplex PCR; TCRdb holds only in-frame clones, not every one. The table has around 79,000 clones, about 78% seen once. Note on this clone: Its antigen is not identified.

In the ViraFEST assay, antigen-specific CD4+ clonotypes were identified by expansion after peptide-pool stimulation. Isolating CD4+ T cells followed approximately 9 days of culture. Recipients of the vaccine had no prior SARS-CoV-2 infection and negative nucleocapsid antibodies. At days 3 and 7, half of the medium was exchanged for IL-2 medium. The CDR3 length is 13 residues. The ends lost 6 bases at V and 4 bases at J; junction bases unmatched: 4. The chain links TRBV12-3 or TRBV12-4 to TRBJ2-5; 8 bases agree with TRBD1. Sequenced here: CD4+ T cells from PBMCs cultured with SARS-CoV-2 spike peptides, sampled before COVID-19 vaccination. The receptor's source is a human donor who received a COVID-19 vaccine. The CDR3 nucleotides read TGTGCCAGCAGGCCGACAGGGGCAGAGACCCAGTACTTC. This gives the protein CASRPTGAETQYF.